The rows below give T cell receptor beta chains drawn from one sample of a study of blood T cell repertoires in COVID-19. This table comes from immunoSEQ multiplex PCR, and its TCRdb copy is limited to in-frame clones, with some not included. The data contain some 240,000 clones, roughly 84% of them singletons. Sequencing used peripheral blood. The receptor set was obtained from a woman aged 40-49 years who had recovered from COVID-19. The CDR3 runs from the conserved cysteine through the conserved F or W. The order of the fields is clone size, D gene, V gene, CDR3 protein. A D gene is named only where the DNA matches it firmly. Clone size is not always given. Where it is, it says once, few, many or a class for expanded clones.

NA	NA	TRBV11-3	CASSLLGGGEGANTGELFF
NA	NA	TRBV5-8	CASNPYTGELFF
NA	NA	TRBV12-3/TRBV12-4	CASSFRTGETQYF
NA	NA	TRBV7-6	CASSSIYEQYF
NA	NA	TRBV11-2	CASSWTQGGETQYF
NA	NA	TRBV12-3/TRBV12-4	CASSRGFAEAFF
NA	NA	TRBV10-2	CASNELVANYGYTF
NA	NA	TRBV3-1/TRBV3-2	CASSQDLGYTF
NA	NA	TRBV19	CASSRLTSGNTIYF
NA	NA	TRBV5-1	CASSYGGPNEQFF
few	TRBD1	TRBV19	CASKPSGTAVGYTF
NA	NA	TRBV5-6	CASSLTRQGLWTEAFF
NA	NA	TRBV28	CASRGWSDSYNEQFF
NA	TRBD1	TRBV19	CASRQTGGLNYGYTF
NA	NA	TRBV5-1	CASSLSSSKDTQYF
NA	TRBD1	TRBV5-5	CASSLGDRGWETQYF
NA	NA	TRBV11-2	CASSYRAVAWKLFF
NA	TRBD1	TRBV5-1	CASSLGTDRGYEQYF
NA	TRBD2	TRBV7-9	CASSRGTGGRTDTQYF
few	NA	TRBV28	CASRASNQPQHF
NA	NA	TRBV7-9	CASSSLRGGKLFF
NA	NA	TRBV7-3	CASSLNRAYGYTF
NA	TRBD1	TRBV27	CASRRPGTGTYGYTF
NA	NA	TRBV5-1	CASSQLPNEKLFF
NA	NA	TRBV2	CASSPAENSPLHF
NA	TRBD1	TRBV18	CASSPDRANYGYTF
NA	NA	TRBV30	CAWTQPTAQGFTEAFF
NA	TRBD1	TRBV7-9	CASSPGTGATDTQYF
NA	NA	TRBV6-6	CASSSGQREAFF
NA	TRBD1	TRBV24-1	CATSEGTGDTGELFF
NA	NA	TRBV6-2/TRBV6-3	CASSYRLWATEAFF
NA	NA	TRBV6-1	CASSEKVGQPSRAFF
NA	TRBD1	TRBV4-1	CASRQGETQYF
NA	NA	TRBV19	CASSILSGARGFSGANVLTF
NA	TRBD1	TRBV6-5	CASSVDRGTYNEQFF
few	TRBD1	TRBV18	CASSYRGDTEAFF
NA	TRBD1	TRBV2	CASRATGGATGELFF
few	TRBD1	TRBV27	CALGRTGGLSANEKLFF
few	NA	TRBV2	CASSRSTAGNTIYF
NA	NA	TRBV5-1	CASSLSADQPQHF
NA	TRBD1	TRBV5-1	CASSSGQGRGYGYTF
NA	TRBD1	TRBV10-3	CAIRVDRGRTEAFF